These T cell receptor beta chains were read from a single sample in a study of T cell responses to AZD1222 COVID-19 vaccine. Profiling relied on immunoSEQ multiplex PCR, and the TCRdb table lists in-frame clones only, not all of them. The profile shows roughly 140,000 clones, almost 90% of them singletons. Specimen: peripheral blood, collected 28 days after the second AZD1222 dose. Every receptor here comes from an adult who received the AZD1222 COVID-19 vaccine. CDR3s include the opening cysteine and the closing phenylalanine or tryptophan. Fields, in order: V gene, D gene, J gene, CDR3 DNA, CDR3 protein. D genes are given only for firm matches.

TRBV27	TRBD1	TRBJ1-2	TGTGCCAGCAGCCGAACAGGGGAGGATGGCTACACCTTC	CASSRTGEDGYTF
TRBV30	-	TRBJ1-3	TGTGCCTGGAGTGTAATACAGGGATATGGAAACACCATATATTTT	CAWSVIQGYGNTIYF
TRBV11-1	TRBD1	TRBJ1-5	TGTGCCAGCAGCCGTGGACAGGATCAGCCCCAGCATTTT	CASSRGQDQPQHF
TRBV6-5	-	TRBJ2-3	TGTGCCAGCTGGGGGGCTCCTAGCACAGATACGCAGTATTTT	CASWGAPSTDTQYF
TRBV6-5	-	TRBJ1-1	TGTGCCAGCACCGAAGGGGGGGCGAGTGAAGCTTTCTTT	CASTEGGASEAFF
TRBV5-8	-	TRBJ1-1	TGTGCCAGCAGCTTGGCTGCGACAGCTGAAGCTTTCTTT	CASSLAATAEAFF
TRBV28	-	TRBJ1-1	TGTGCCAGCAGTTTAGTTGGGGGGGGTTCTGAAGCTTTCTTT	CASSLVGGGSEAFF
TRBV6-5	-	TRBJ1-2	TGTGCCAGCGCAAACGGGGGGAACTATGGCTACACCTTC	CASANGGNYGYTF
TRBV4-1	TRBD1	TRBJ1-5	TGCGCCAGCAGCCAAGACCCTTTAACGACAGGGCTTTCGAGCAATCAGCCCCAGCATTTT	CASSQDPLTTGLSSNQPQHF
TRBV30	TRBD1	TRBJ1-6	TGTGCCTGGGAGCCCCTAGGACAGGGACGGTCACCCCTCCACTTT	CAWEPLGQGRSPLHF